This T cell receptor (beta chain) was recovered during a study of T cell responses to AZD1222 COVID-19 vaccine. Data came from immunoSEQ multiplex PCR; TCRdb stores just in-frame clones and leaves some out. Of about 120,000 clones listed, approximately 92% are singletons. Findings and limits, study-wide: Among AZD1222 vaccinees, only six or seven were seropositive at baseline. Most donors were white British, females outnumbered males, and clonal diversity was possibly underestimated. Repertoire sampling was restricted to post-peak T cell response timepoints. After two AZD1222 doses, spike-specific TCR breadth and depth rose versus day 0.

Comment on this clone: The target antigen is unknown.

The V end was cut by 1 base, the J end by 2 bases, with 13 bases between. This CDR3 has 17 amino acids. The germline gives CDR1 SGDLS, CDR2 YYNGEE. The chain has TRBV9 and TRBJ2-6, with a tentative D call TRBD2 (6 bases). The origin of this receptor is an adult in good health. Sequences were derived from peripheral blood, sampled on day 0 of AZD1222 vaccination. CDR3 residues: CASSVQGWGAGANVLTF. As DNA, the CDR3 is TGTGCCAGCAGCGTACAGGGCTGGGGGGCTGGGGCCAACGTCCTGACTTTC.